The present T cell receptor (beta chain) was sequenced within a study of glioma-infiltrating T cells after dendritic cell vaccination. The immunoSEQ assay amplified TCRB CDR3 from up to 2 ug DNA. The repertoire was sequenced with immunoSEQ multiplex PCR; TCRdb's copy has only in-frame clones and lacks some. In the table there are roughly 100,000 clones, around 89% of which are singletons. Sample time point: after dendritic cell vaccination, including at tumor progression/relapse. The CDR3 spans 15 residues. Trimming removed 0 bases from V and 4 bases from J; junction bases left unmatched: 5. Per germline, CDR1 ENHRY and CDR2 SYGVKD.

The V and J genes are TRBV10-3 and TRBJ1-2; 7 bases map to TRBD1. The clonotype originates from a human donor with glioblastoma. Sample: blood, taken after dendritic cell vaccination. The CDR3 loop reads CAISESRGGGYGYTF. The CDR3 nucleotides read TGTGCCATCAGTGAGTCGAGAGGGGGCGGCTATGGCTACACCTTC.